This entry lists 2 T cell receptor beta chains sequenced from one sample in a study of cytomegalovirus exposure and HLA in healthy donors. PCR employed 60 Vbeta and 13 Jbeta primers. TCRdb's table, derived via immunoSEQ multiplex PCR, lists solely in-frame clones and lacks some. This sample carries approximately 150,000 clones, 60% to 80% of them seen once, and the ten largest clones take about 4.7%. The sample taken for sequencing was PBMCs. These receptors were taken from a man younger than 30 in good health and CMV-seropositive.

The V call is TRBV15, the J call TRBJ2-5; TRBD2 aligns across 13 bases. The junction had 7 bases not matched to a gene; V was cut back by 1 base and J by 2 bases. CDR1 is LNHNV and CDR2 is YYDKDF in the germline V gene (reference sequence). The CDR3 is 18 amino acids. The CDR3 protein is CATSRGVRGLAGQETQYF. In DNA, the CDR3 is TGTGCCACCAGCAGAGGTGTCCGGGGACTAGCGGGACAAGAGACCCAGTACTTC.

The chain combines TRBV9 with TRBJ1-1; D may be TRBD1 (6 bases). CDR1 and CDR2 (germline): SGDLS, YYNGEE. The CDR3 totals 13 residues. V lost 4 bases and J lost 10, with 17 bases in between. The chain's CDR3 is CASSPAPQGAAFF. The CDR3 DNA is TGTGCCAGCAGCCCCGCCCCACAGGGCGCAGCTTTCTTT.